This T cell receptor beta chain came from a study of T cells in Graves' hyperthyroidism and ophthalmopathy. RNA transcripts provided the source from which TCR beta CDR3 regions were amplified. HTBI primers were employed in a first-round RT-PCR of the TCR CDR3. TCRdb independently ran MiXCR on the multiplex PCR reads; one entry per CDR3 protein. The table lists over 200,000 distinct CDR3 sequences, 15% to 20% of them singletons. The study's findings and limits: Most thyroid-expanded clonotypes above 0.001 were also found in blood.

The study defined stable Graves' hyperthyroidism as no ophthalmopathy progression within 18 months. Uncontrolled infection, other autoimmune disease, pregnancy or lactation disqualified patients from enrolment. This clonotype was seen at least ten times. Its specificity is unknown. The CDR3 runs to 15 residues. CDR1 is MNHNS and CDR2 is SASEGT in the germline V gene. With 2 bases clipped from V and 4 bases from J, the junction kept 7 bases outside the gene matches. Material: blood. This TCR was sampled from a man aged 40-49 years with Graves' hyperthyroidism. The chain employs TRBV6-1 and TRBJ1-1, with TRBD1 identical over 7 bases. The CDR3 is CASSEQGTVGTEAFF. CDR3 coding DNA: TGTGCCAGCAGTGAACAAGGGACAGTGGGCACTGAAGCTTTCTTT.